Each of the 21 T cell receptor beta chains below was sequenced from the same sample in a study of T cell clusters in autoimmune cytopenias. TRB was amplified by touch-down multiplex PCR, primer pools A and B combined. TCRdb re-called the multiplex PCR reads; one entry per CDR3 protein, DNA not given. In total, the table holds approximately 6,000 distinct CDR3 sequences. TRB was amplified from about 260 ng of peripheral blood genomic DNA per sample. Sequencing was carried out using peripheral blood. The receptors originated from a human donor with an autoimmune cytopenia or autoimmune hepatitis (not recorded which).

Measured by frequency, this clonotype is medium-sized. The V call is TRBV15, the J call TRBJ2-7; the D call of TRBD2 rests on TCRdb alone, since no DNA is present to check it. The germline CDR1 and CDR2 sequences are LNHNV and YYDKDF (reference sequence). The CDR3 extends over 14 amino acids. CDR3 sequence: CATSIARGAYEQYF.

This clonotype is identified as medium-sized from frequency. V usage is TRBV19 and J usage is TRBJ1-4. The germline gives CDR1 LNHDA, CDR2 SQIVND (reference sequence). This CDR3 is built from 15 residues. The CDR3 loop is CASSLSRTRNEKLFF.

This clonotype is deemed medium-sized by its frequency. The chain combines TRBV6-6 with TRBJ2-7; the D call from TCRdb, TRBD1, cannot be confirmed without DNA. The CDR3 extends over 14 amino acids. CDR1 is MNHNY, CDR2 SVGAGI, per germline (reference sequence). CDR3 region: CASSSPEQNYEQYF.

The rearrangement joins TRBV14 to TRBJ2-1; as DNA is missing, the TRBD1 call by TCRdb cannot be tested. CDR3 size: 13 residues. Germline V gives CDR1 SGHDN, CDR2 FVKESK. The CDR3 is CASSPLRVDEQFF.

This clonotype is medium-sized by frequency. J is TRBJ1-1 and V is TRBV6-5; the D call from TCRdb, TRBD1, cannot be confirmed without DNA. The CDR3 spans 16 residues. Germline CDR1 and CDR2: MNHEY and SVGAGI. CDR3 in amino acids: CASSPHTQGGGTEAFF.

Frequency places this clonotype as medium-sized. This chain links TRBV6-2 or TRBV6-3 with TRBJ1-2. The germline gives CDR1 MNHEY, CDR2 SVGEGT. CDR3 length: 13 residues. CDR3 region: CASKDLNNYGYTF.

This clonotype is identified as medium-sized (0.01 to 0.1%) from frequency. The chain is built from TRBV19 and TRBJ1-1. This CDR3 region has 13 residues. CDR1 and CDR2 from the germline V gene are LNHDA and SQIVND (reference sequence). The CDR3 protein is CASGEGRNTEAFF.

Measured by frequency, this clonotype is medium-sized (0.01 to 0.1%). The chain carries TRBV6-2 or TRBV6-3 and TRBJ2-2; TCRdb picks TRBD1, but there is no DNA to check that call. CDR1 and CDR2 from the germline V gene are MNHEY and SVGEGT. The CDR3 is 13 residues long. The CDR3 protein is CASGASGTGELFF.

This clonotype is identified as medium-sized from frequency. The V gene is TRBV6-4, the J gene TRBJ2-7; TCRdb selects TRBD2, and the lack of DNA leaves this call unchecked. This CDR3 is 14 amino acids long. CDR1 and CDR2 (germline): MRHNA, SNTAGT. CDR3 region: CASSARDSPYEQYF.

J is TRBJ2-1 and V is TRBV11-2; TCRdb's assignment of TRBD2 cannot be checked, as there is no DNA. CDR3 length equals 16 residues. Germline-derived CDR1 and CDR2 are SGHAT and FQNNGV. The CDR3 protein is CASSLGTGTGFDEQFF.

This clonotype counts as medium-sized by frequency. This sequence joins TRBV19 and TRBJ2-1. Germline V CDR1 and CDR2: LNHDA, SQIVND (reference sequence). This CDR3 contains 15 residues. Here the CDR3 reads CASSIRDLTKSEQFF.

V gene TRBV12-3 or TRBV12-4 combines with J gene TRBJ2-1; checking the TCRdb D call of TRBD1 is not possible without DNA. CDR3 length: 12 amino acids. This chain's CDR3 is CASRNRGNEQFF.

This clonotype is identified as medium-sized from frequency. The chain carries TRBV6-5 and TRBJ2-6. From germline, CDR1 is MNHEY and CDR2 SVGAGI. The CDR3 totals 17 residues. This CDR3 is CASSYWAGSSGANVLTF.

Frequency places this clonotype as medium-sized (0.01 to 0.1%). The chain is built from TRBV19 and TRBJ2-1; with no DNA, the TCRdb D assignment of TRBD1 cannot be verified. The CDR3 spans 18 residues. The germline V gene has CDR1 LNHDA and CDR2 SQIVND (reference sequence). CDR3 sequence reads: CASSIDPPIMDSYNEQFF. Based on the CDR3 plus reference TRBV19 and TRBJ2-1, the full variable domain is DGGITQSPKYLFRKEGQNVTLSCEQNLNHDAMYWYRQDPGQGLRLIYYSQIVNDFQKGDIAEGYSVSREKKESFPLTVTSAQKNPTAFYLCASSIDPPIMDSYNEQFFGPGTRLTVL.

The V call is TRBV20-1, the J call TRBJ2-2. Per germline, CDR1 DFQATT and CDR2 SNEGSKA (reference sequence). This CDR3 has 11 residues. CDR3 amino acids: CSAALLGELFF.

This clonotype is called medium-sized based on its frequency. V usage is TRBV6-6 and J usage is TRBJ2-5; TCRdb calls TRBD1, which cannot be checked without DNA. In germline, CDR1 is MNHNY, CDR2 SVGAGI (reference sequence). The CDR3 spans 14 residues. The CDR3 loop reads CASSAPGVQETQYF.

The chain has TRBV7-9 and TRBJ2-7; TCRdb proposes TRBD2, but this gene call is untestable without DNA. The CDR3 has 13 residues. Germline CDR1 is SEHNR and CDR2 is FQNEAQ (reference sequence). The CDR3 sequence is CASSLGLVHEQYF.

CDR3 region: CASSQDTQETQYF. The chain uses TRBV4-3 and TRBJ2-5. The CDR3 sequence is 13 residues long. Per germline, CDR1 LGHNA and CDR2 YSLEER.

The V and J genes are TRBV14 and TRBJ2-3; TCRdb lists TRBD1, though no DNA is available to test this call. Germline V CDR1 and CDR2: SGHDN, FVKESK. CDR3 size: 16 residues. The CDR3 region is CASSLAPGQGIDTQYF.

CDR3 protein: CASSLAVAGVSTDTQYF. The rearrangement links TRBV13 to TRBJ2-3; TCRdb gives TRBD2 as the D gene, but with no DNA this cannot be confirmed. This CDR3 region has 17 residues. Germline V lookup: CDR1 PRHDT, CDR2 FYEKMQ (reference sequence).

This clonotype is called medium-sized (0.01 to 0.1%) based on its frequency. The V gene is TRBV10-3, the J gene TRBJ1-2; TCRdb gives TRBD1 as the D gene, but with no DNA this cannot be confirmed. CDR3 length: 14 amino acids. Germline V gene data show CDR1 as ENHRY and CDR2 as SYGVKD. The CDR3: CAISAATGVKGYTF.